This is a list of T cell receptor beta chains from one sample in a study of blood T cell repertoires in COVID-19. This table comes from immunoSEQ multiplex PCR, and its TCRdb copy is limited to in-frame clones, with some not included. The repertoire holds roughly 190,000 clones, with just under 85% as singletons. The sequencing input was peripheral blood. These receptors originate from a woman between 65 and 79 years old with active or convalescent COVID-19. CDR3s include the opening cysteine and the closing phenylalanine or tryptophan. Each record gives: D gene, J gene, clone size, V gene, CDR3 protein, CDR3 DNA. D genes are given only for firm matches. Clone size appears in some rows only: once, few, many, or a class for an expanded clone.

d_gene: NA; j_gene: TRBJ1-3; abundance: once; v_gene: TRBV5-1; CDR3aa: CASSLGQVAGNTIYF; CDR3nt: TGCGCCAGCAGCTTGGGACAGGTCGCCGGAAACACCATATATTTT
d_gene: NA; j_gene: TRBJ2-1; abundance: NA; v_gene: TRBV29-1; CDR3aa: CSVVGVRSYNEQFF; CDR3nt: TGCAGCGTTGTAGGGGTACGCTCCTACAATGAGCAGTTCTTC
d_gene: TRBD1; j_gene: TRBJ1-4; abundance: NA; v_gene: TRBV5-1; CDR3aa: CASSARTGNNEKLFF; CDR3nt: TGCGCCAGCAGCGCCCGGACAGGGAATAATGAAAAACTGTTTTTT
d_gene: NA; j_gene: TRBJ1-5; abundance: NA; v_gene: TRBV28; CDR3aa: CASSRTSGGMSNQPQHF; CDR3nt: TGTGCCAGCAGTCGTACCTCGGGGGGGATGAGCAATCAGCCCCAGCATTTT
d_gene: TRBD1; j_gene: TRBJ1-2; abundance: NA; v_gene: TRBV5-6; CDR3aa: CASSLVGTGAFYGYTF; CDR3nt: TGTGCCAGCAGCTTGGTTGGGACAGGGGCGTTTTATGGCTACACCTTC
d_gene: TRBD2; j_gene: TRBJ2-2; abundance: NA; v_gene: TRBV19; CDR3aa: CASSIRGLAGYGELFF; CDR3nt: TGTGCCAGTAGTATAAGGGGCCTAGCGGGATACGGGGAGCTGTTTTTT
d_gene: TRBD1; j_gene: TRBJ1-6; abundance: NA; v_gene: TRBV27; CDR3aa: CASSRDSSPLYSPLHF; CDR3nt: TGTGCCAGCAGCCGGGACAGTTCCCCTCTATATTCACCCCTCCACTTT
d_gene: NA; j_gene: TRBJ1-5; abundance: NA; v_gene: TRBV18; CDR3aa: CASSRGQEQPQHF; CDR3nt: TGTGCCAGCTCACGGGGGCAGGAACAGCCCCAGCATTTT
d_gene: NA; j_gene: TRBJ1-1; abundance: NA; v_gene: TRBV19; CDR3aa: CATLDRMNTEAFF; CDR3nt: TGTGCCACTTTAGACAGAATGAACACTGAAGCTTTCTTT
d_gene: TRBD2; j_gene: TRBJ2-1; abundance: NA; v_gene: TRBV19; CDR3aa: CATRLAGDNEQFF; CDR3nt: TGTGCCACCCGACTAGCGGGGGACAATGAGCAGTTCTTC
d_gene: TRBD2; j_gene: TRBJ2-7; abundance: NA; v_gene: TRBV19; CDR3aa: CASTPGQRLAGVYEQYF; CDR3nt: TGTGCCAGTACCCCGGGACAGAGACTAGCGGGAGTCTACGAGCAGTACTTC
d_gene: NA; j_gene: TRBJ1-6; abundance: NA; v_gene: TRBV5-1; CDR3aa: CASRGPVDSPLHF; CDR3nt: TGCGCCAGCAGGGGGCCGGTGGATTCACCCCTCCACTTT
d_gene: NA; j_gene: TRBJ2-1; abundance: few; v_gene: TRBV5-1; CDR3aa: CASSPPGSYNEQFF; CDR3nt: TGCGCCAGCAGCCCCCCCGGCTCCTACAATGAGCAGTTCTTC
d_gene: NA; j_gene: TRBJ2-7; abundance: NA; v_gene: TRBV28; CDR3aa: CASSLLGGPYEQYF; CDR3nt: TGTGCCAGCAGCCTACTCGGGGGGCCCTACGAGCAGTACTTC
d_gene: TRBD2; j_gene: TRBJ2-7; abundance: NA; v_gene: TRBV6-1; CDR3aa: CASSELADSYEQYF; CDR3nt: TGTGCCAGCAGTGAACTAGCGGATTCCTACGAGCAGTACTTC
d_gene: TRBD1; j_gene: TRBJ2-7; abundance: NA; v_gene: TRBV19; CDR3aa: CASSNRGYEQYF; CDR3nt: TGTGCCAGTAGTAACAGGGGCTACGAGCAGTACTTC
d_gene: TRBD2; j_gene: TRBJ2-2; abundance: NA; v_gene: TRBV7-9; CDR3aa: CASSLSRTSGTNTGELFF; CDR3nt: TGTGCCAGCAGCTTGAGCCGGACTAGCGGGACTAACACCGGGGAGCTGTTTTTT
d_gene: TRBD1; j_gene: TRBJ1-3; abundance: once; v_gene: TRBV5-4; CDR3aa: CASSTAGGWNTIYF; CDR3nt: TGTGCCAGCAGCACGGCAGGGGGGTGGAACACCATATATTTT
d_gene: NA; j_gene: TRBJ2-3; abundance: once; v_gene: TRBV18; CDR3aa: CASSPRGPPDTQYF; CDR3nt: TGTGCCAGCTCACCAAGGGGTCCCCCAGATACGCAGTATTTT
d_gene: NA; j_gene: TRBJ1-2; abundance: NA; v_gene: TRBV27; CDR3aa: CASSLSPHGVGYTF; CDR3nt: TGTGCCAGCAGTTTATCTCCCCACGGGGTCGGCTACACCTTC
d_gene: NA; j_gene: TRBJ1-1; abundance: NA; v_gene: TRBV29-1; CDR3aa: CSVEQMNTEAFF; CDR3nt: TGCAGCGTTGAACAGATGAACACTGAAGCTTTCTTT
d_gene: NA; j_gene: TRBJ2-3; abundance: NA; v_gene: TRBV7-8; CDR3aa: CASSPVEGTQYF; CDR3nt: TGTGCCAGCAGCCCGGTGGAGGGTACGCAGTATTTT
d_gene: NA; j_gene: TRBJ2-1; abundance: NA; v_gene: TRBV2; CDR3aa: CASSADYSYNEQFF; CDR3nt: TGTGCCAGCAGCGCGGATTACTCCTACAATGAGCAGTTCTTC
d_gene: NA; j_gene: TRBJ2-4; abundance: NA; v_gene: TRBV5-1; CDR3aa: CASSPSGLGLIAKNIQYF; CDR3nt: TGCGCCAGCAGCCCGAGCGGTTTAGGGCTAATAGCCAAAAACATTCAGTACTTC
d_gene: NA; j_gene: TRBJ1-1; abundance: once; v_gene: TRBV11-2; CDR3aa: CASSLGGGRTEAFF; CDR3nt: TGTGCCAGCAGCTTAGGAGGGGGACGGACTGAAGCTTTCTTT
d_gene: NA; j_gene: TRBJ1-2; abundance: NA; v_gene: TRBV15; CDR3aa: CATSRARGGYGYTF; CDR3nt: TGTGCCACCAGCAGAGCGCGGGGGGGCTATGGCTACACCTTC
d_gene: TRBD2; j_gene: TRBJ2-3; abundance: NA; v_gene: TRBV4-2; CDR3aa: CASSQGGFWGGDTQYF; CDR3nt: TGTGCCAGCAGCCAAGGAGGTTTTTGGGGGGGGGATACGCAGTATTTT
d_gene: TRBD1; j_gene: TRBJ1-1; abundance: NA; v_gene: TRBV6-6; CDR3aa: CASSYTYRGVDTEAFF; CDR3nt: TGTGCCAGCAGTTACACCTACAGGGGGGTGGACACTGAAGCTTTCTTT
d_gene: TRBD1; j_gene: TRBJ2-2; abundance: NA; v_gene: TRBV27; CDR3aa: CASSLRTGSGELFF; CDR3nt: TGTGCCAGCAGTTTGCGGACAGGCTCCGGGGAGCTGTTTTTT
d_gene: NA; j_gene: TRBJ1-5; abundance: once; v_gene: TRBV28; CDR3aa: CASSYRTNSNQPQHF; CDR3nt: TGTGCCAGCAGTTACCGCACAAATAGCAATCAGCCCCAGCATTTT
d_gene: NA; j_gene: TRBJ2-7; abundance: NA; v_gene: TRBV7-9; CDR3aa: CASSLSNYEQYF; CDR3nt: TGTGCCAGCAGCTTGAGTAACTACGAGCAGTACTTC
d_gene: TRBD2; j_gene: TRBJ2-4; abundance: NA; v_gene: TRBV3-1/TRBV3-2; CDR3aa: CASSPRLADLKKNIQYF; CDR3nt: TGTGCCAGCAGCCCCCGACTAGCCGATCTGAAAAAAAACATTCAGTACTTC
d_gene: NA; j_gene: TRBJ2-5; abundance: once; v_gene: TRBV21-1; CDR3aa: CASAPGVCPRGETQYF; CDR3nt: TGTGCCAGCGCTCCGGGGGTATGCCCTCGTGGCGAGACCCAGTACTTC
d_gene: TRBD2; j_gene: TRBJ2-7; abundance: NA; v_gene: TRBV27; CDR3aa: CASSPLAGPYEQYF; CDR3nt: TGTGCCAGCAGTCCTCTAGCGGGACCCTACGAGCAGTACTTC
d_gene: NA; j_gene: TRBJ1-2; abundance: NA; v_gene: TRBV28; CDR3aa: CASSSSAAGNSFGYTF; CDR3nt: TGTGCCAGCAGTTCAAGTGCGGCAGGGAATTCGTTTGGCTACACCTTC
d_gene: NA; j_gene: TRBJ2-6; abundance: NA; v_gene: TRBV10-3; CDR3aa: CATSPGSGGANVLTF; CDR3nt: TGTGCCACGTCGCCAGGTTCTGGTGGGGCCAACGTCCTGACTTTC
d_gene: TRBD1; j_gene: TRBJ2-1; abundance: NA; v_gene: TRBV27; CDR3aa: CASSDRGRRHNEQFF; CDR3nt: TGTGCCAGCAGTGACAGGGGGCGTAGGCACAATGAGCAGTTCTTC
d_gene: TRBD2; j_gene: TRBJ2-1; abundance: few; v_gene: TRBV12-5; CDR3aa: CASHERGASYNEQFF; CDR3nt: TGTGCTAGCCACGAGCGGGGGGCCTCCTACAATGAGCAGTTCTTC
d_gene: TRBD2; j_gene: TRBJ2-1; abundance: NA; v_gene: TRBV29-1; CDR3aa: CSVGPTSGPYNEQFF; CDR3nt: TGCAGCGTTGGGCCCACTAGCGGTCCCTACAATGAGCAGTTCTTC
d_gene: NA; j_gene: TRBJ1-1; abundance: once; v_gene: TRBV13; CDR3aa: CASSREAPRPEAFF; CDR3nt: TGTGCCAGCAGCAGGGAGGCCCCTCGGCCTGAAGCTTTCTTT
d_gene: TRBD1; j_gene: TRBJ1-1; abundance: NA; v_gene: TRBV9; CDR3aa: CASSVGRTGRGTEAFF; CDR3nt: TGTGCCAGCAGCGTAGGCCGGACAGGGCGTGGAACTGAAGCTTTCTTT
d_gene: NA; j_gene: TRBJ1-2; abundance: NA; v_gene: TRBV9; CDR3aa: CASSVLGSLRHGYTF; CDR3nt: TGTGCCAGCAGCGTACTGGGCTCTTTAAGACATGGCTACACCTTC
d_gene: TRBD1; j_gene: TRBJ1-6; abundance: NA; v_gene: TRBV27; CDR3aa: CASRGRRAGGNNSPLHF; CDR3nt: TGTGCCAGCCGCGGCCGTAGGGCAGGGGGCAACAATTCACCCCTCCACTTT
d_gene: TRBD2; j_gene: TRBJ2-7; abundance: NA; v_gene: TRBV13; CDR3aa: CASSASGLADSYEQYF; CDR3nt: TGTGCCAGCAGTGCCTCCGGACTAGCGGATTCCTACGAGCAGTACTTC
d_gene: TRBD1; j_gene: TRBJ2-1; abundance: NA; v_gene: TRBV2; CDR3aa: CASSRQGAHNEQFF; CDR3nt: TGTGCCAGCAGTCGACAGGGGGCCCACAATGAGCAGTTCTTC
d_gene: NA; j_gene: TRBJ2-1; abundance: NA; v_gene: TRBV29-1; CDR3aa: CSVARLNEQFF; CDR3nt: TGCAGCGTTGCGCGATTAAATGAGCAGTTCTTC
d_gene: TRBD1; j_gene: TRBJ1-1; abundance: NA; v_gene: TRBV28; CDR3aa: CASIRGGTGPSGAFF; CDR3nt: TGTGCCAGCATACGAGGGGGGACAGGCCCGTCCGGAGCTTTCTTT
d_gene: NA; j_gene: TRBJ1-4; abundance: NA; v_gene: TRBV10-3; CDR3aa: CAISESPSTNEKLFF; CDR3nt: TGTGCCATCAGTGAATCCCCCTCTACTAATGAAAAACTGTTTTTT
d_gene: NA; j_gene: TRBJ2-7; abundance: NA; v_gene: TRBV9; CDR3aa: CASSPSTVSYEQYF; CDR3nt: TGTGCCAGCAGCCCTAGTACTGTCTCCTACGAGCAGTACTTC
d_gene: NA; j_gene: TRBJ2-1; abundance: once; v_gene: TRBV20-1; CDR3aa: CSASASRSSYNEQFF; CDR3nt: TGCAGTGCTAGTGCTAGCCGAAGCTCCTACAATGAGCAGTTCTTC
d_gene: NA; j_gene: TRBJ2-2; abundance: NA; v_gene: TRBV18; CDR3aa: CASSPPWGEPSNTGELFF; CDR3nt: TGTGCCAGCTCACCACCTTGGGGGGAGCCCTCGAACACCGGGGAGCTGTTTTTT
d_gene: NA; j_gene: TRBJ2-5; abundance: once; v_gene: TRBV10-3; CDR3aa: CAISPSASETQYF; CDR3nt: TGTGCCATCAGTCCCAGTGCATCGGAGACCCAGTACTTC
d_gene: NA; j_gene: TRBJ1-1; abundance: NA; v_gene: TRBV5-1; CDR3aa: CASSLSGGSYKLTEAFF; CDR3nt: TGCGCCAGCAGCTTGTCGGGGGGGAGTTATAAGTTAACTGAAGCTTTCTTT
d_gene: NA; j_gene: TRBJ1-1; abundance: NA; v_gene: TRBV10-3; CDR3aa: CAISEGREAFF; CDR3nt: TGTGCCATCAGTGAAGGCAGGGAAGCTTTCTTT
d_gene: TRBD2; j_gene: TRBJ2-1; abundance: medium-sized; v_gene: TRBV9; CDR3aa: CASSLAGGRNEQFF; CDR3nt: TGTGCCAGCAGCCTAGCGGGAGGAAGGAATGAGCAGTTCTTC
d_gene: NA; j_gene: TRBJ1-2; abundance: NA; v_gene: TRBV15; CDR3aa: CATSSRANYGYTF; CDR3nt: TGTGCCACCAGCAGCAGGGCTAACTATGGCTACACCTTC
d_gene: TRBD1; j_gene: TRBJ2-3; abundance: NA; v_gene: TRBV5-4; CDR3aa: CASSLGTGGGTDTQYF; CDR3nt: TGTGCCAGCAGCTTGGGTACAGGGGGAGGCACAGATACGCAGTATTTT